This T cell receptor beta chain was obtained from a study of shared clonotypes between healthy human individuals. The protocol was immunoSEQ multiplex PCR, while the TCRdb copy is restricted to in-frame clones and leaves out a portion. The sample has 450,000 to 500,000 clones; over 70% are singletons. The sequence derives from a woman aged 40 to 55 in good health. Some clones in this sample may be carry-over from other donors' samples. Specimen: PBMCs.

CDR3 in amino acids: CSASQTSFTF. The CDR3, as DNA: TGCAGTGCTTCTCAAACTAGCTTCACCTTC. The gene calls are TRBV20-1 and TRBJ1-2, with D unclear. The CDR3 length is 10 residues. Trimming removed 5 bases at V and 13 bases at J, with 14 bases between. Germline V gives CDR1 DFQATT, CDR2 SNEGSKA (reference sequence).